This T cell receptor beta chain was documented in a study of immune heterogeneity within non-small cell lung tumors. Study findings and constraints: Most high-frequency T-cell receptor beta clonotypes were specific to a single patient. Recurrence of the same dominant CDR3 beta clonotypes was seen across tumor sites within a patient, and site-unique high-frequency clones were present alongside them. A moderate but significant correlation was found, linking local T-cell clonality with local tumor mutational burden (R 0.3 to 0.35).

TCR beta CDR3 regions came from multiplex PCR with 32 forward V and 13 reverse J primers. TCRdb reanalysed the multiplex PCR reads using MiXCR and keeps one entry per CDR3 protein. The sample lists about 4,800 distinct CDR3 sequences; about 34% were seen once. By sample share, this clonotype is medium-sized (0.01 to 0.1%). What it binds is not known. At around 600 ng per sample, bulk tumor genomic DNA provided the template. Several far-apart biopsies were taken per primary tumor during surgery. Their non-small cell lung cancer was newly diagnosed and untreated, and the patients underwent curative surgery. Study donors were patients with a new diagnosis of non-small cell lung cancer who underwent surgery with curative intent. The CDR3 is made up of 15 amino acids. Trimming shortened V by 0 bases and J by 6 bases, and 13 bases separated the two germline ends. The germline gives CDR1 MNHEY, CDR2 SVGAGI.

The chain is built from TRBV6-5 and TRBJ2-3; the D call may be TRBD1 or TRBD2 (7 bases each). This clonotype was sampled from a woman aged 50 to 65 with non-small cell lung cancer. The sample consisted of lung tumor tissue. The chain's CDR3 is CASSYSAGGADTQYF. In DNA form, the CDR3 reads TGTGCCAGCAGTTACTCGGCAGGGGGGGCCGATACGCAGTATTTT.